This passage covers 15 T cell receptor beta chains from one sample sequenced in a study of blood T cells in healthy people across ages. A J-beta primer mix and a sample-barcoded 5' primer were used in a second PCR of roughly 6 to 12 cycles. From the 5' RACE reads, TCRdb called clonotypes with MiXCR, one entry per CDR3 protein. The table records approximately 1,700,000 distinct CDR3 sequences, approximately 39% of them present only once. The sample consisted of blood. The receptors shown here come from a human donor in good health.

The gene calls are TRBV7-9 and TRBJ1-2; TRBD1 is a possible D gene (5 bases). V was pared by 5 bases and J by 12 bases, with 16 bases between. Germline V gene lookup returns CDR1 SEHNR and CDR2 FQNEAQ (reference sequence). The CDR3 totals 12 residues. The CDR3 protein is CASSRGPGGHTF. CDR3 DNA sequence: TGTGCCAGCAGCAGAGGACCGGGGGGTCACACCTTC.

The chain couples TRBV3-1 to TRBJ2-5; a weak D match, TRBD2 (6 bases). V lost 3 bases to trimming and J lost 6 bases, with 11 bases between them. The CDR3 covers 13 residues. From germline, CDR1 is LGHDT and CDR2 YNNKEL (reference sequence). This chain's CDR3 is CASSQRDFKTQYF. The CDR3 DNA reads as TGTGCCAGCAGCCAGCGGGACTTCAAGACCCAGTACTTC.

This CDR3 is CASSLASQGRTDTQYF. In DNA, the CDR3 is TGTGCCAGCAGCTTAGCTTCACAGGGGCGCACAGATACGCAGTATTTT. This chain connects TRBV7-2 to TRBJ2-3; 7 bases line up with TRBD1. Trimming at V came to 0 bases and at J to 1 base, leaving 4 bases not matched to a gene. From germline, CDR1 is SGHTA and CDR2 FQGNSA. This CDR3 region has 16 residues.

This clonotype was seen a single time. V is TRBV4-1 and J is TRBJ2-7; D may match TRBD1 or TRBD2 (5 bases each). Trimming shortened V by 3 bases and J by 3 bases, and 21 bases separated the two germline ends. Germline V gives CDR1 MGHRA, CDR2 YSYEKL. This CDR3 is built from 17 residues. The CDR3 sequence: CASSHERGGDRCYEQYF. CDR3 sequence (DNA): TGCGCCAGCAGCCACGAACGTGGAGGAGACAGATGCTACGAGCAGTACTTC.

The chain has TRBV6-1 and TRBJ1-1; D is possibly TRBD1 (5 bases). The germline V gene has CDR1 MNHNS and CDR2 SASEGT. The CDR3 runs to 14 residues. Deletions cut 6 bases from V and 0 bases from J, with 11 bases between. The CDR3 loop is CASSQDRMNTEAFF. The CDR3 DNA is TGTGCCAGCAGCCAAGACAGAATGAACACTGAAGCTTTCTTT.

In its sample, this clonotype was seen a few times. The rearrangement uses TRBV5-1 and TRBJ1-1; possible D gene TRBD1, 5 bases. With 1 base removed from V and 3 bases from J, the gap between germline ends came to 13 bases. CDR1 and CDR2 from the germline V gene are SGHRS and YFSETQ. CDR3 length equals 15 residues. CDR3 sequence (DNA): TGCGCCAGCAGCTTGCTGCGGACGGGGGACACTGAAGCTTTCTTT. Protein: CASSLLRTGDTEAFF.

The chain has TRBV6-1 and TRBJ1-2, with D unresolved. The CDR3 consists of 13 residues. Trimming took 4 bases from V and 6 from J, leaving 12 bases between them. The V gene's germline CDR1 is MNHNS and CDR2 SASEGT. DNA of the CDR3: TGTGCCAGCAGTGTAGTCTTAGGCGATGGCTACACCTTC. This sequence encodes CASSVVLGDGYTF.

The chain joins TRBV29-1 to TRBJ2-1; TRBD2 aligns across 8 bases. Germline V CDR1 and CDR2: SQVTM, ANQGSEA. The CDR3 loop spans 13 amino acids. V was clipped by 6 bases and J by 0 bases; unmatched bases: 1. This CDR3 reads CSVSGGSYNEQFF. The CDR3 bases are TGCAGCGTCAGCGGGGGCTCCTACAATGAGCAGTTCTTC.

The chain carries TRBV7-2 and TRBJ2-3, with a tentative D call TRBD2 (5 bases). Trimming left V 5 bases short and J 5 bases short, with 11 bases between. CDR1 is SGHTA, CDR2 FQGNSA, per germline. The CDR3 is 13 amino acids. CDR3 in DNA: TGTGCCAGCAGCACACTAGTGAGAGATACGCAGTATTTT. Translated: CASSTLVRDTQYF.

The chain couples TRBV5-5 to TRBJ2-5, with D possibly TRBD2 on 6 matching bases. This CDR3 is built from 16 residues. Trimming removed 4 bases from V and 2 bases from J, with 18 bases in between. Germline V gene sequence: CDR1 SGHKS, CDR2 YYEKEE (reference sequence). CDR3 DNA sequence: TGTGCCAGCAGCCCCCCGGGAGTTGGGCGGCAAGAGACCCAGTACTTC. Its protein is CASSPPGVGRQETQYF.

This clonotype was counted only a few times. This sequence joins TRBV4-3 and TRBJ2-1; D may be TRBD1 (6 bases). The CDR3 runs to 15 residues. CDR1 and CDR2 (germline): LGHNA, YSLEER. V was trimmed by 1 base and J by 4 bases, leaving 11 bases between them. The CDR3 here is CASSQVGAMYNEQFF. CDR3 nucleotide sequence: TGCGCCAGCAGCCAAGTGGGGGCTATGTACAATGAGCAGTTCTTC.

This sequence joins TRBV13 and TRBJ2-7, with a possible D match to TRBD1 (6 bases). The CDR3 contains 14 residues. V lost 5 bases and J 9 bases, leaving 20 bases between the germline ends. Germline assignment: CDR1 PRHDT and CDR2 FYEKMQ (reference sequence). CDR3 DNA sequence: TGTGCCAGCAGCATAAGGGACACCCAACACGGGCAGTACTTC. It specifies CASSIRDTQHGQYF.

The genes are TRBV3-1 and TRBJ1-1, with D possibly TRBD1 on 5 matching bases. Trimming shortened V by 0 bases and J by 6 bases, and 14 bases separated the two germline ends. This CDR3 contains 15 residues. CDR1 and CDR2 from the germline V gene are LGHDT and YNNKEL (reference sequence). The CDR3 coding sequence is TGTGCCAGCAGCCAAGATCGTAGGGGAGAGCCTGAAGCTTTCTTT. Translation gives CASSQDRRGEPEAFF.

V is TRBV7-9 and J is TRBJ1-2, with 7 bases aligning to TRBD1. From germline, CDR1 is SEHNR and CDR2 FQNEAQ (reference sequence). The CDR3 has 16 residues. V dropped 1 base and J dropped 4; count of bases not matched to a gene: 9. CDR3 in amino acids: CASSLDENTGAYGYTF. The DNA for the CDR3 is TGTGCCAGCAGCTTAGACGAGAACACAGGGGCCTATGGCTACACCTTC.

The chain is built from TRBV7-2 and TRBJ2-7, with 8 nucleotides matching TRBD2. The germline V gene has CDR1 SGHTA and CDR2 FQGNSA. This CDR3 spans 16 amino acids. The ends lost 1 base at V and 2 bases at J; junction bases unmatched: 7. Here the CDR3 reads CASSLDPGTRPYEQYF. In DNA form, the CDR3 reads TGTGCCAGCAGCTTAGACCCCGGGACTAGACCCTACGAGCAGTACTTC.